This TCR beta chain is from a study of blood T cell repertoires in COVID-19 (TCRdb year 2020). Some background on the complete study: Samples from collaborators originated in the United States, Italy and Spain and spanned both the acute and convalescent phases of COVID-19. The material from the prospective study consisted of cDNA or gDNA derived from T cells, B-cell-depleted T cells, or PBMCs. The dataset comprised deeply sampled blood TCRbeta repertoires from subjects exposed to, actively infected with, or recovered from COVID-19. A freely available public database, intended as a resource for researchers studying the immune response to SARS-CoV-2, is where the repertoires were released. The samples were drawn from two sources: the first 160 participants of the ongoing ImmuneRACE study, and about 1,300 subjects contributed by 6 global collaborators. The sample metadata nearly always contained a de-identified subject ID, COVID-19 status, age in years and sex. Where HLA class I and class II types were available, the types were taken from metadata supplied by the sample provider, not from assay-based typing. Overall study outcomes, separate from this receptor: How much clinical and demographic metadata was included differed by source and by participant, and the metadata was provided uncurated.

CDR1 SGHTA and CDR2 FQGTGA are derived from the germline V gene. The cysteine opens and the phenylalanine closes a CDR3 of 16 amino acids. CDR3 DNA only is kept here, 48 bases in frame from base 1. V ends up 2 bases short and J 2 bases short, with an unmatched junction base count of 3. TCRbeta CDR3 regions were amplified from genomic DNA by means of the immunoSEQ Assay, a bias-controlled multiplex PCR. In the original analysis: Within the assay, amplification of reference gene primers was used to estimate how many nucleated cells each sample contained. Sequence reads were collapsed and filtered to measure the absolute abundance of every unique TCRbeta CDR3 rearrangement. For each sample, productive Simpson clonality was calculated as the square root of Simpson's diversity index across productive rearrangements. Entries here come from immuneACCESS through TCRdb and include only in-frame sequences with V and J called. Some clones fail to appear in such tables; in the studies checked, an unresolved V gene covers under half of the shortfall, and the cause of the remainder is unknown. The DNA gave D and trimming, while V, J and clone size come from that table. The sample table contains almost 85,000 clones; only one count was recorded for 83% of them. The ten biggest clones cover around 36% of the sample.

The collaborating institutions used their own protocols to collect whole blood in K2EDTA tubes. For TCRbeta analysis, collaborator samples were shipped as frozen whole blood, as isolated PBMCs, or as DNA extracted from either sample type. This clone has a single count. Its antigen is still unknown. No base-level quality is on record; no much larger clone is a single base apart. The receptor was isolated from a man at least 80 years old with active or convalescent COVID-19. Input material: peripheral blood. Here the chain combines TRBV7-3 and TRBJ2-5, with 12 junctional bases fitting TRBD2. The DNA is TGTGCCAGCAGCTTAGTTACTAGCGGGGGGCAAGAGACCCAGTACTTC. The encoded protein is CASSLVTSGGQETQYF.